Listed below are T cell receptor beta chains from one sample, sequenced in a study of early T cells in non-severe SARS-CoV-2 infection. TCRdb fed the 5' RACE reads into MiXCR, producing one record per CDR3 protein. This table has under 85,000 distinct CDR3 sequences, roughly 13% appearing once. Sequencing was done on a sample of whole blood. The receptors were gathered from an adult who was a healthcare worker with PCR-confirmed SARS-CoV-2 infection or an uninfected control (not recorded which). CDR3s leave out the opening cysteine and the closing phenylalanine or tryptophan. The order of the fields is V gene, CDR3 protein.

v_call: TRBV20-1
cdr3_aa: SALDREFLREQY

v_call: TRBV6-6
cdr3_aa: ASSSGTSGIHYEQY

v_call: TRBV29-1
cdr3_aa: SVGQGNTGELF

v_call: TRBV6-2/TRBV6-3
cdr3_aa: ASSMDFGNTQY

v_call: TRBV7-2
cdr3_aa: ASSLESGWRS

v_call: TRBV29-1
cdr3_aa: SVYTTQAYEQY

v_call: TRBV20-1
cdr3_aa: SVATSFYEQY

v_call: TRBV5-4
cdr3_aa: ASSLATSGRTGELF

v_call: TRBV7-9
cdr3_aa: ASSPRDGSGF

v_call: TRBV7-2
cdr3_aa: ASSHYSGANVLT

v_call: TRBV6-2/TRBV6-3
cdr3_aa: ASTLADTYEQY

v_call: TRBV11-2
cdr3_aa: ASKLAGSIAETQY

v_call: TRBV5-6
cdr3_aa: ASSPGTSEQY

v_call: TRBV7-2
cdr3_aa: ASSLVGGRAPDTQY

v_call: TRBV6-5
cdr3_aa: ASSYGPTGTQY

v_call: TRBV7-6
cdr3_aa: ASSLRGPNEQF

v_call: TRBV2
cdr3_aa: ASSRLGTEAF

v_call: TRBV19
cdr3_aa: ASRLQGAPGYT

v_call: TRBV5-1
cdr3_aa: ASSLSQGARDTQY

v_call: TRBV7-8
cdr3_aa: ASSPGLAGDPGWTQY

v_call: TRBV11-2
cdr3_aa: ASKLLGGPFHNEQF

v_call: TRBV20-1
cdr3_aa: SAPAGDSLTGQF

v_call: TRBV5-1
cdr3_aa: ASSETVSGELF

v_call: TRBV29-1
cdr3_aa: SVGQSAEKLF

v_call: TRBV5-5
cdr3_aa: ASSLDRGGRLFDY